The rows below give T cell receptor beta chains drawn from one sample of a study of blood T cell repertoires in COVID-19. TCRdb's copy holds only in-frame clones and misses some; the assay was immunoSEQ multiplex PCR. Here the sample spans roughly 150,000 clones, roughly 85% being singletons. Sequencing input: peripheral blood. The receptors originated from a woman aged 45 to 65 with COVID-19, enrolled during active disease. The CDR3 runs from the conserved cysteine through the conserved F or W. The order of the fields is D gene, V gene, clone size, J gene, CDR3 DNA, CDR3 protein. A D gene is named only where the DNA matches it firmly. The size entry is marked missing in some rows and otherwise reads once, few, many or a size class.

D: TRBD2; V: TRBV3-1/TRBV3-2; size: .; J: TRBJ2-7; DNA: TGTGCCAGCAGCCAAAATGCAGGACTAGCGGGGGGGCCACAGCAGTACTTC; CDR3: CASSQNAGLAGGPQQYF
D: TRBD2; V: TRBV6-2/TRBV6-3; size: .; J: TRBJ2-7; DNA: TGTGCCAGCAGTTACTCGGGGACTAGCTTCTACGAGCAGTACTTC; CDR3: CASSYSGTSFYEQYF
D: .; V: TRBV4-1; size: .; J: TRBJ2-3; DNA: TGCGCCAGCACCCTTACCGACAGAAGCACAGATACGCAGTATTTT; CDR3: CASTLTDRSTDTQYF
D: .; V: TRBV6-1; size: few; J: TRBJ2-2; DNA: TGTGCCAGCAGTGAAGAAAAGTGGGTATCGGGCACCGGGGAGCTGTTTTTT; CDR3: CASSEEKWVSGTGELFF
D: TRBD1; V: TRBV2; size: .; J: TRBJ1-4; DNA: TGTGCCAGCACCCGTACAGGGGCCCCTAGTGAAAAACTGTTTTTT; CDR3: CASTRTGAPSEKLFF
D: .; V: TRBV4-2; size: once; J: TRBJ1-2; DNA: TGTGCCAGCAGCCAAGCTATGGTGGGCTACACCTTC; CDR3: CASSQAMVGYTF
D: .; V: TRBV11-3; size: .; J: TRBJ2-2; DNA: TGTGCCAGCAGTTCACAGATTACGAACACCGGGGAGCTGTTTTTT; CDR3: CASSSQITNTGELFF
D: .; V: TRBV6-2/TRBV6-3; size: once; J: TRBJ2-7; DNA: TGTGCCAGCAGTTACGACAGGAACTACGAGCAGTACTTC; CDR3: CASSYDRNYEQYF
D: .; V: TRBV18; size: .; J: TRBJ1-1; DNA: TGTGCCAGCTCACCACGCCCTCTGGAGGGACCAGCTTTCTTT; CDR3: CASSPRPLEGPAFF
D: .; V: TRBV2; size: .; J: TRBJ2-7; DNA: TGTGCCAGCAGGAATAGGACATTTATCTACGAGCAGTACTTC; CDR3: CASRNRTFIYEQYF
D: .; V: TRBV27; size: .; J: TRBJ1-2; DNA: TGTGCCAGCAGTTTCTCGGGACTATCGCATGGCTACACCTTC; CDR3: CASSFSGLSHGYTF
D: .; V: TRBV5-4; size: once; J: TRBJ2-5; DNA: TGTGCCAGCAGCTTGGCCGGGGGGACACAAGAGACCCAGTACTTC; CDR3: CASSLAGGTQETQYF
D: TRBD1; V: TRBV18; size: once; J: TRBJ2-2; DNA: TGTGCCAGCTCACCAGGCAGGGGGTCCGGGGAGCTGTTTTTT; CDR3: CASSPGRGSGELFF
D: .; V: TRBV2; size: .; J: TRBJ1-2; DNA: TGTGCCAGCAGTTCCCGCGTCGGCTACACCTTC; CDR3: CASSSRVGYTF
D: .; V: TRBV14; size: .; J: TRBJ1-2; DNA: TGTGCCAGCAGACCAGCCGGGACACCCATCTATGGCTACACCTTC; CDR3: CASRPAGTPIYGYTF
D: TRBD2; V: TRBV4-2; size: .; J: TRBJ2-3; DNA: TGTGCCAGCAGCCAAGATGGCCCTGGGTCTAGCGGGGGCACAGATACGCAGTATTTT; CDR3: CASSQDGPGSSGGTDTQYF
D: TRBD2; V: TRBV2; size: many; J: TRBJ2-7; DNA: TGTGCCAGCAGTGACGGGGGGGCCTACGAGCAGTACTTC; CDR3: CASSDGGAYEQYF
D: TRBD2; V: TRBV10-3; size: .; J: TRBJ2-7; DNA: TGTGCCATCTTTAAAGAGGCGGGAGAGTTTAGGGTTTACGAGCAGTACTTC; CDR3: CAIFKEAGEFRVYEQYF
D: TRBD1; V: TRBV10-3; size: once; J: TRBJ2-1; DNA: TGTGCCATCAGTGGGGCCAGGGGGAATAGGAATGAGCAGTTCTTC; CDR3: CAISGARGNRNEQFF